This T cell receptor beta chain stems from a study of OX40 agonist ivuxolimab in advanced cancers. For the wider study: Ivuxolimab was a fully human IgG2 agonistic monoclonal antibody targeting the costimulatory receptor OX40 (CD134). Intravenous ivuxolimab was administered to patients every 2 weeks at six dose levels: 0.01, 0.1, 0.3, 1.5, 3 and 10 mg/kg. Of the approximately 50 patients in dose escalation, about 20 had hepatocellular carcinoma, about 15 had melanoma, 9 had renal cell carcinoma and 9 had head and neck cancer. In the dose-escalation cohort, 70% to 85% of patients were male, and the mean age was approximately 64 years, with a range of roughly 20 to 80. Prior anti-PD-1, anti-PD-L1 or anti-CTLA-4 therapy was permitted, and 40% to 50% of dose-escalation patients had received checkpoint inhibitors. Partial responses were achieved by three dose-escalation patients, of whom one had hepatocellular carcinoma and two had cutaneous melanoma. Peripheral TCRbeta sequencing aimed to test whether ivuxolimab altered TCR sequence diversity and caused clonal T-cell expansion. The monotherapy dose-escalation portion (N of about 49 patients) of the phase I ivuxolimab trial is reported in the paper.

Overall study results and their limits: After ivuxolimab, more expanded clones were found on average in CD8+ T cells than in CD4+ T cells. The antigen specificity of the peripheral T cells that underwent clonal expansion was not determined. In the 0.1-3.0 mg/kg groups, partial responders had among the lowest normalized peripheral clonal expansion, particularly in CD8+ T cells. Clonal expansion of both CD4+ and CD8+ blood T cells was observed from baseline to week 6 at doses 0.1 to 3.0 mg/kg. Low levels of normalized T-cell clonal expansion were also seen in some patients who did not respond.

This clone was seen just once. Its antigen target is currently unknown. It has no much larger one-base neighbor in the sample; base qualities were not kept. Patients with a history of autoimmune disease or receiving systemic immunosuppression were excluded from the trial. Peripheral blood for TCR sequencing was drawn from every dose cohort at baseline, at cycle 4 day 1 and at cycle 7 day 1. Samples came from an open-label, multicenter, first-in-human phase I dose-escalation trial of ivuxolimab. Adults with locally advanced or metastatic melanoma, renal cell carcinoma, hepatocellular carcinoma or head and neck squamous cell carcinoma were enrolled in the trial. CD4+ and CD8+ T cells were sorted separately from peripheral blood before TCR sequencing. Genomic DNA was extracted from sorted cells for sequencing of the TCRbeta CDR3 region. The immunoSEQ Assay was used to sequence the TCRbeta CDR3 regions. TCRdb took this table from immuneACCESS and kept in-frame rearrangements with V and J called. Such tables lack part of the clones; where checked against another copy, unresolved V genes explain under half of the gap, and the rest is unexplained. Here the sample has 60,000 to 65,000 clones; approximately 84% occur a single time. The top ten constitute approximately 9.8% of the sample.

Looking up the germline V gene yields CDR1 SGHVS and CDR2 FNYEAQ. Counted from cysteine to phenylalanine, this CDR3 has 14 amino acids. The CDR3 DNA has 42 bases and is translated from base 1. Relative to germline, V is 4 bases shorter and J is 3 bases shorter, with 10 bases between their ends. Recombination connected TRBV7-6 to TRBJ2-1; TRBD1 is perhaps the D gene, given 5 matching bases. The receptor's source is an adult with an advanced solid tumor such as melanoma, head and neck, liver or kidney cancer. The material was CD4+ or CD8+ T cells sorted from blood, obtained in a trial of the OX40 agonist ivuxolimab. The CDR3 loop reads CASSSRGHYNEQFF. The DNA reads TGTGCCAGCAGCTCCCGTGGACACTACAATGAGCAGTTCTTC.